Judged by abundance, the clone carrying this TCR beta chain is large. Sequenced by immunoSEQ multiplex PCR; TCRdb stores in-frame clones only, minus some. Of around 1,700 clones listed, 25% to 30% are singletons. The CDR3 length is 15 residues. Trimming removed 1 base from V and 8 bases from J; junction bases left unmatched: 5. Germline values: CDR1 SQVTM, CDR2 ANQGSEA. This record belongs to a study of T cells in localized non-small cell lung cancer. This TCR derives from a male donor older than 55 with stage II squamous cell lung carcinoma. Sample: normal lung tissue next to the tumor, taken before any cancer treatment. The gene calls are TRBV29-1 and TRBJ2-1, with TRBD2 identical over 13 bases. The CDR3 DNA is TGCAGCGTTGAAGGGACTAGCGGGAGAATCGATGAGCAGTTCTTC. Protein product: CSVEGTSGRIDEQFF.